The 10 T cell receptor beta chains below come from one sample, sequenced in a study of CD8+ T cells in alopecia areata. RNA extraction and reverse transcription yielded cDNA as sequencing template. Measured with immunoSEQ multiplex PCR; TCRdb has only the in-frame clones, and not every one. The sample holds 200,000 to 250,000 clones, about two thirds seen once. The starting material was CD4+ T cells sorted from blood, obtained at week 0. The receptors were sampled from a human donor with alopecia areata.

This chain joins TRBV4-1 and TRBJ2-3, with D perhaps being TRBD1 or TRBD2 (5 bases each). Germline V gives CDR1 MGHRA, CDR2 YSYEKL. CDR3 length: 14 amino acids. V lost 0 bases and J lost 6, with 10 bases in between. The DNA of the CDR3 is TGCGCCAGCAGCCAAGATTTTGGGGGTGATACGCAGTATTTT. Its protein product is CASSQDFGGDTQYF.

The chain recombines TRBV29-1 with TRBJ1-1; D unresolved. Germline CDR1 reads SQVTM; CDR2 reads ANQGSEA. Trimming took 7 bases from V and 1 from J, leaving 7 bases between them. The CDR3 spans 11 residues. The CDR3 coding sequence is TGCAGCGCGCGGACGAACACTGAAGCTTTCTTT. Its protein is CSARTNTEAFF.

The chain links TRBV9 to TRBJ2-1; a possible D gene is TRBD1 (6 bases). The V and J ends lost 3 bases and 4 bases respectively, with 8 bases between them. The CDR3 sequence is 13 residues long. Germline CDR1 reads SGDLS; CDR2 reads YYNGEE. CDR3 in amino acids: CASSEGEYNEQFF. Written as DNA, the CDR3 is TGTGCCAGCAGCGAGGGGGAGTACAATGAGCAGTTCTTC.

The chain couples TRBV5-4 to TRBJ1-6; D possibly corresponds to TRBD1 (5 bases). V shed 2 bases and J shed 15 bases, with 12 bases lying between them. CDR3 length: 12 residues. The germline V gene has CDR1 SGHNT and CDR2 YYREEE (reference sequence). CDR3 region: CASSFEGADLHF. The DNA of the CDR3 is TGTGCCAGCAGCTTCGAAGGGGCCGACCTCCACTTT.

Only a few counts were recorded for this clone. The same CDR3 is also encoded by other DNA sequences in this sample. This chain links TRBV29-1 with TRBJ1-1; D not resolved. With 4 bases removed from V and 2 bases from J, the gap between germline ends came to 2 bases. This CDR3 has 10 amino acids. From germline, CDR1 is SQVTM and CDR2 ANQGSEA. CDR3 DNA sequence: TGCAGCGTTGCCAACACTGAAGCTTTCTTT. Encoded protein: CSVANTEAFF.

This chain joins TRBV2 and TRBJ2-3; 10 nucleotides align to TRBD2. V gave up 10 bases and J gave up 3 bases; unmatched junction bases: 7. The CDR3 has 14 amino acids. CDR1 and CDR2 (germline): SNHLY, FYNNEI. The CDR3 region is CANMKRGGTDTQYF. The DNA for the CDR3 is TGTGCCAACATGAAGCGGGGGGGAACAGATACGCAGTATTTT.

As DNA, the CDR3 is TGCAGCGCCGCAAGGCTGGGGACGACCACCGGGGAGCTGTTTTTT. It encodes CSAARLGTTTGELFF. The V and J genes are TRBV29-1 and TRBJ2-2, with D tentatively TRBD1 or TRBD2 (5 bases each). V was cut by 7 bases and J by 4 bases, with 19 bases left in between. This CDR3 contains 15 residues. The germline CDR1 and CDR2 sequences are SQVTM and ANQGSEA.

The rearrangement uses TRBV30 and TRBJ1-2, with D possibly being TRBD1 (6 bases). This CDR3 comprises 11 residues. The ends were cut back, 8 bases at V and 7 bases at J, with 14 bases in the middle. The V gene's germline CDR1 is GTSNPN and CDR2 SVGIG (reference sequence). DNA of the CDR3: TGTGCCAGGGCAGGGGAGCTTGGCTACACCTTC. Residues: CARAGELGYTF.

The chain has TRBV6-1 and TRBJ2-5; D tentatively reads TRBD1 or TRBD2 (5 bases each). The V end was cut by 2 bases, the J end by 5 bases, with 15 bases between. The CDR3 loop spans 15 amino acids. Germline lookup yields CDR1 MNHNS and CDR2 SASEGT. DNA for the CDR3: TGTGCCAGCAGTGAACTAGAGGGGCCGAGGGAGACCCAGTACTTC. Translation gives CASSELEGPRETQYF.

This clone was detected only a few times. This sequence joins TRBV11-2 and TRBJ2-7; the match to TRBD1 covers 8 bases. V lost 5 bases to trimming and J lost 4 bases; unmatched junction nucleotides: 4. CDR3 length: 13 residues. CDR1 SGHAT and CDR2 FQNNGV come from the germline V gene. The CDR3 protein is CASSPDRAYEQYF. DNA for the CDR3: TGTGCCAGCAGCCCGGACAGGGCGTACGAGCAGTACTTC.